One sample yielded the 12 T cell receptor beta chains listed below, sequenced in a study of blood T cell repertoires in COVID-19. Repertoires were generated with immunoSEQ multiplex PCR, while TCRdb's copy carries only in-frame clones and drops some. The data hold roughly 250,000 clones, with about 88% observed a single time. Specimen: peripheral blood. These receptors all stem from a woman in her thirties or forties who had recovered from COVID-19.

CDR3 nucleotide sequence: TGTGCCAGCAGCGAGAGTCGCCGGGACAGGAGCACAGATACGCAGTATTTT. It codes for CASSESRRDRSTDTQYF. The V gene is TRBV9, the J gene TRBJ2-3, with 8 nucleotides matching TRBD1. Germline trimming cut 3 bases from V and 0 bases from J; bases unmatched to any gene: 9. The CDR3 has 17 amino acids. Germline V gene lookup returns CDR1 SGDLS and CDR2 YYNGEE.

The rearrangement joins TRBV5-1 to TRBJ2-1; 7 bases align to TRBD1. The CDR3 has 15 residues. The J segment lost 2 bases and the V segment lost 4 bases, leaving 6 bases of the junction unmatched. Germline loops: CDR1 SGHRS, CDR2 YFSETQ. As DNA, the CDR3 is TGCGCCAGCAGCCCCGGGACAGTAGCCTACAATGAGCAGTTCTTC. Translation gives CASSPGTVAYNEQFF.

The chain couples TRBV24-1 to TRBJ2-7; 11 positions agree with TRBD1. The junction had 8 bases not matched to a gene; V was cut back by 5 bases and J by 3 bases. The CDR3 covers 16 residues. Germline CDR1 reads KGHDR; CDR2 reads SFDVKD. As DNA, the CDR3 is TGTGCCACCAGTGGTGAGACCGGGACAGGGGGCTACGAGCAGTACTTC. Translating gives CATSGETGTGGYEQYF.

This clone appeared once. The V and J genes are TRBV6-5 and TRBJ2-7; TRBD1 matches at 7 bases. CDR1 and CDR2 from the germline V gene are MNHEY and SVGAGI. CDR3 size: 12 residues. Losses at the gene ends were 4 bases for V and 3 bases for J; bases not matched to a gene: 0. This CDR3 reads CASSSGGYEQYF. In nucleotides, the CDR3 is TGTGCCAGCAGTTCAGGGGGCTACGAGCAGTACTTC.

The chain employs TRBV20-1 and TRBJ1-1; 8 nucleotides align to TRBD1. The junction had 0 bases not matched to a gene; V was cut back by 1 base and J by 8 bases. The CDR3 consists of 11 residues. Germline CDR1 and CDR2: DFQATT and SNEGSKA (reference sequence). The DNA of the CDR3 is TGCAGTGCTAGAGGACAGGGGGAAGCTTTCTTT. Translation: CSARGQGEAFF.

CDR3 bases: TGTGCCAGCAGTCTATTACCGGTGGGACAGGGCGAAGCTTTCTTT. Amino acid sequence: CASSLLPVGQGEAFF. The chain employs TRBV6-2 or TRBV6-3 and TRBJ1-1; TRBD1 aligns across 9 bases. The CDR3 contains 15 residues. Germline CDR1 MNHEY, CDR2 SVGEGT. The V gene end was trimmed by 5 bases and the J gene end by 8 bases; junction bases not matched to a gene: 12.

This chain joins TRBV15 and TRBJ1-2; 7 nucleotides align to TRBD1. The germline CDR1 and CDR2 sequences are LNHNV and YYDKDF (reference sequence). V gave up 5 bases and J gave up 3 bases; unmatched junction bases: 3. CDR3 length equals 13 residues. The CDR3 here is CATSGQGDYGYTF. The CDR3 nucleotides read TGTGCCACCAGCGGTCAGGGGGACTATGGCTACACCTTC.

The genes are TRBV28 and TRBJ2-3; D unclear. Trimming removed 4 bases at V and 2 bases at J, with 10 bases between. Germline V gene data show CDR1 as MDHEN and CDR2 as SYDVKM. The CDR3 consists of 14 residues. The CDR3 region is CASSSRSATDTQYF. The CDR3 DNA is TGTGCCAGCAGTTCACGGAGTGCCACAGATACGCAGTATTTT.

The gene calls are TRBV5-1 and TRBJ2-7; 10 nucleotides agree with TRBD1. V shed 4 bases and J 2 bases; nucleotides not matched to a gene: 6. Germline-derived CDR1 and CDR2 are SGHRS and YFSETQ. The CDR3 is 15 residues long. CDR3: CASSPGQGGTYEQYF. The DNA for the CDR3 is TGCGCCAGCAGCCCAGGACAGGGGGGAACCTACGAGCAGTACTTC.

This clone was recorded once. The chain uses TRBV6-1 and TRBJ1-5, with no clear D. The CDR3 loop spans 16 amino acids. V lost 1 base and J lost 4, with 14 bases in between. Germline V gene data show CDR1 as MNHNS and CDR2 as SASEGT. The CDR3 DNA is TGTGCCAGCAGTGAAGGGTCGGGTCCGCGAAATCAGCCCCAGCATTTT. Its translation: CASSEGSGPRNQPQHF.

The chain recombines TRBV7-9 with TRBJ1-5; no clear D gene. From germline, CDR1 is SEHNR and CDR2 FQNEAQ (reference sequence). CDR3 length: 12 residues. V gave up 2 bases and J gave up 6 bases, with 5 bases separating them. The CDR3: CASSLSSQPQHF. DNA for the CDR3: TGTGCCAGCAGCTTATCGAGTCAGCCCCAGCATTTT.

The V call is TRBV19, the J call TRBJ2-7; D gene ambiguous. Germline-derived CDR1 and CDR2 are LNHDA and SQIVND (reference sequence). Trimming took 5 bases from V and 2 from J, leaving 7 bases between them. This CDR3 contains 12 residues. The CDR3 region is CASSLYPYEQYF. CDR3 DNA: TGTGCCAGTAGTCTCTACCCCTACGAGCAGTACTTC.